This T cell receptor beta chain was profiled in a study of CXCR3-negative and CXCR3-positive naive CD8 T cells. Study-level points and caveats: Much lower diversity was found in memory CD8+ cells, while both naive subsets had comparably high diversity. In CXCR3-positive naive cells, the TRB CDR3s were more hydrophobic than in CXCR3-negative naive cells.

As for this clonotype: As yet, its antigen is unknown.

With UMI labels, 5' RACE was used to prepare the TRB cDNA libraries. TCRdb reworked the 5' RACE reads into one entry per CDR3 protein, no DNA. The sample shows 55,000 to 75,000 distinct CDR3 sequences, and approximately 0.74% sits with its ten largest clones. The CDR3 sequence is 16 residues long. Germline CDR1 is SQVTM and CDR2 is ANQGSEA. The chain employs TRBV29-1 and TRBJ2-7; the TRBD1 assignment by TCRdb is unverifiable without DNA. Sequencing was carried out using naive CXCR3+ CD8+ T cells from blood. Subset indicated: CD45RO-CCR7+CD27+CD95- naive CD8+ T cells expressing CXCR3 (TNR3+). The source is a human donor in good health. Some clones in this sample may be carry-over from other donors' samples. The chain's CDR3 is CSVEGAPGQGAYEQYF.